These T cell receptor beta chains were read from a single sample in a study of cytomegalovirus exposure and HLA in healthy donors. TCRdb's table, derived via immunoSEQ multiplex PCR, lists solely in-frame clones and lacks some. The table includes approximately 110,000 clones, around 81% detected once. Input material: PBMCs. Receptors originate from a woman between 25 and 40 years old in good health and CMV-seronegative. The CDR3 runs from the conserved cysteine through the conserved F or W. The D gene is left open where the match is weak. Rows may omit the clone size; those that give it use once, few, many or a size class.

CDR3aa,CDR3nt,abundance,d_gene,j_gene,v_gene
CASREFGEKLFF,TGTGCCAGTAGGGAGTTTGGGGAAAAACTGTTTTTT,few,.,TRBJ1-4,TRBV19
CASSLVVPTDTQYF,TGCGCCAGCAGCTTGGTAGTTCCTACAGATACGCAGTATTTT,.,.,TRBJ2-3,TRBV5-1
CASSPGTGGAVNTEAFF,TGTGCCAGCTCACCAGGGACAGGGGGCGCGGTGAACACTGAAGCTTTCTTT,.,TRBD1,TRBJ1-1,TRBV18
CATSRETVQETQYF,TGTGCCACCAGCAGAGAAACGGTCCAAGAGACCCAGTACTTC,.,.,TRBJ2-5,TRBV15
CSVVGRGSSYEQYF,TGCAGCGTTGTTGGCAGGGGGAGTTCCTACGAGCAGTACTTC,.,TRBD1,TRBJ2-7,TRBV29-1
CASSSWDRTKSVQYF,TGTGCCAGCAGTTCCTGGGACAGGACTAAATCGGTGCAGTACTTC,few,TRBD1,TRBJ2-7,TRBV27
CASSPGVDYGYTF,TGCGCCAGCAGCCCGGGAGTGGACTATGGCTACACCTTC,.,.,TRBJ1-2,TRBV5-1
CASSVTSGSSYNEQFF,TGTGCCAGCAGCGTAACTAGCGGGAGCTCCTACAATGAGCAGTTCTTC,few,TRBD2,TRBJ2-1,TRBV9
CASSQRTGSSYNEQFF,TGCGCCAGCAGCCAACGGACGGGGAGCTCCTACAATGAGCAGTTCTTC,.,.,TRBJ2-1,TRBV4-1
CAWKRTSVNTDTQYF,TGTGCCTGGAAACGGACTAGCGTGAACACAGATACGCAGTATTTT,.,TRBD2,TRBJ2-3,TRBV30
CASSLIAGHTDTQYF,TGTGCCAGCAGCTTAATAGCGGGACACACAGATACGCAGTATTTT,.,TRBD2,TRBJ2-3,TRBV7-2
CASSGQARRDENIQYF,TGTGCCAGCAGTGGACAGGCACGAAGGGATGAAAACATTCAGTACTTC,.,.,TRBJ2-4,TRBV6-1
CASSLGTSGILSYEQYF,TGTGCCAGCAGCCTCGGGACTAGCGGAATCCTTAGCTACGAGCAGTACTTC,few,TRBD2,TRBJ2-7,TRBV7-2
CASRPSGTDTDTQYF,TGTGCCAGCAGGCCCTCCGGGACAGACACAGATACGCAGTATTTT,.,TRBD1,TRBJ2-3,TRBV2
CSSSFGWGVRAEAFF,TGTTCCAGCAGTTTTGGATGGGGGGTGAGGGCTGAAGCTTTCTTT,.,.,TRBJ1-1,TRBV7-9
CAISEPQPSGGFTDTQYF,TGTGCCATCAGTGAGCCCCAACCTAGCGGGGGATTTACAGATACGCAGTATTTT,.,TRBD2,TRBJ2-3,TRBV10-3
CATSRVTRSDTQYF,TGTGCCACCAGCAGAGTCACTAGGTCAGATACGCAGTATTTT,.,.,TRBJ2-3,TRBV15
CASSLRLAVRYNEQFF,TGTGCCAGCAGCTTGAGACTAGCCGTAAGGTATAATGAGCAGTTCTTC,few,TRBD2,TRBJ2-1,TRBV5-6
CASSPRGASGNPDTQYF,TGTGCCAGCAGCCCCCGGGGGGCTAGCGGAAACCCAGATACGCAGTATTTT,.,.,TRBJ2-3,TRBV9
CASRARQGRVAQYF,TGTGCCAGCAGAGCCCGACAGGGACGGGTGGCGCAGTATTTT,.,TRBD1,TRBJ2-3,TRBV6-5
CSVGVSSSTDTQYF,TGCAGCGTTGGGGTTTCTAGTAGCACAGATACGCAGTATTTT,.,.,TRBJ2-3,TRBV29-1
CASRGQGRGRAEAFF,TGTGCCAGCCGGGGACAGGGCCGGGGAAGGGCTGAAGCTTTCTTT,.,TRBD1,TRBJ1-1,TRBV14
CASSSGTSGLNEQFF,TGTGCCAGCAGCTCCGGGACTAGCGGGCTCAATGAGCAGTTCTTC,.,TRBD2,TRBJ2-1,TRBV7-7
CASSIGQGALSEAFF,TGTGCCAGCAGCATCGGACAGGGGGCGTTGAGTGAAGCTTTCTTT,.,TRBD1,TRBJ1-1,TRBV7-2
CASSPPDRETQYF,TGTGCCAGCAGTCCTCCCGATAGAGAGACCCAGTACTTC,.,.,TRBJ2-5,TRBV28
CASSDATGGRETQYF,TGCGCCAGCAGTGATGCAACAGGGGGCCGAGAGACCCAGTACTTC,.,TRBD1,TRBJ2-5,TRBV10-1
CALKQGVNTEAFF,TGTGCCCTGAAACAGGGGGTGAACACTGAAGCTTTCTTT,.,TRBD1,TRBJ1-1,TRBV30
CSAGLTGELFF,TGCAGCGCCGGACTTACGGGGGAGCTGTTTTTT,.,.,TRBJ2-2,TRBV29-1
CASSPIARLAGGNEQFF,TGTGCCAGCAGTCCTATTGCTAGACTAGCGGGAGGCAATGAGCAGTTCTTC,.,TRBD2,TRBJ2-1,TRBV27
CASSLGDYTTGELFF,TGTGCCAGCAGCTTAGGTGACTACACAACCGGGGAGCTGTTTTTT,.,.,TRBJ2-2,TRBV11-3
CASSILAGDVPGYEQYF,TGTGCCAGCAGCATCTTAGCGGGAGACGTTCCAGGCTACGAGCAGTACTTC,.,TRBD2,TRBJ2-7,TRBV27
CASSHGQPYEQYF,TGCGCCAGCAGCCATGGACAGCCCTACGAGCAGTACTTC,.,.,TRBJ2-7,TRBV4-1
CASSGQAVTEAFF,TGTGCCAGCAGTGGACAGGCAGTCACTGAAGCTTTCTTT,.,.,TRBJ1-1,TRBV2
CASRLGPGTPTYEQYF,TGTGCCAGTAGATTGGGCCCAGGGACACCTACCTACGAGCAGTACTTC,.,.,TRBJ2-7,TRBV19
CASSPKNPLLAGASEQFF,TGTGCCAGCAGTCCGAAAAACCCGTTACTAGCGGGAGCCTCTGAGCAGTTCTTC,once,TRBD2,TRBJ2-1,TRBV7-9
CASSGLSQGSYGYTF,TGTGCCAGCAGCGGGCTTAGCCAGGGGAGCTATGGCTACACCTTC,many,.,TRBJ1-2,TRBV5-4